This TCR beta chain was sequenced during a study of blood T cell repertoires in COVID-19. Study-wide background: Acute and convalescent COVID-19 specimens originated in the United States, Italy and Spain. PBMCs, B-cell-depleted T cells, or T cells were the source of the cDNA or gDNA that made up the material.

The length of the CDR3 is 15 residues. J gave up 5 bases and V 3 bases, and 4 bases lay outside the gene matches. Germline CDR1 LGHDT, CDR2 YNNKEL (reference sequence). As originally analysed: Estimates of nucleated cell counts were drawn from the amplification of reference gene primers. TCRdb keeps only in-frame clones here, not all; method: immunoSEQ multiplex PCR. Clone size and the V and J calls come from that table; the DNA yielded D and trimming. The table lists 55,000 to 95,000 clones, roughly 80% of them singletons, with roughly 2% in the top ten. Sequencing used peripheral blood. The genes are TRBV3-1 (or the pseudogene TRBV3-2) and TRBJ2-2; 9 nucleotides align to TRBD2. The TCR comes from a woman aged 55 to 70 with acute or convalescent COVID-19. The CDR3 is CASSQLAGVTGELFF. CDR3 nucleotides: TGTGCCAGCAGCCAGTTAGCGGGAGTAACCGGGGAGCTGTTTTTT.